The 4 T cell receptor beta chains reported below all come from one sample, sequenced in a study of shared clonotypes between healthy human individuals. The repertoire was sequenced with immunoSEQ multiplex PCR; TCRdb's copy has only in-frame clones and lacks some. Of roughly 640,000 clones in the sample, less than 98% were seen once. The sequenced material came from naive CD4+ T cells sorted from blood. This sample's subset: CD45RA+ positively selected. Receptor source: a woman in her thirties in good health.

The gene calls are TRBV27 and TRBJ2-2; 16 nucleotides line up with TRBD2. CDR1 and CDR2 from the germline V gene are MNHEY and SMNVEV (reference sequence). CDR3 length: 20 amino acids. V lost 5 bases, J lost 4 bases, and 13 bases stayed unmatched. The CDR3 here is CASSPGGLAGGTWGTGELFF. In DNA form, the CDR3 reads TGTGCCAGCAGTCCGGGGGGACTAGCGGGAGGGACCTGGGGCACCGGGGAGCTGTTTTTT.

The table lists this clone with a count of one. CDR3 in DNA: TGTGCCAGCAGTTTCCCTAGCGAGCCCTACGAGCAGTACTTC. It translates to CASSFPSEPYEQYF. This rearrangement joins TRBV28 to TRBJ2-7; tentatively, D is TRBD2 (6 bases). V lost 3 bases and J lost 2, with 11 bases in between. The germline V gene has CDR1 MDHEN and CDR2 SYDVKM. The CDR3 has 14 amino acids.

The chain combines TRBV6-5 with TRBJ2-1, with 11 bases that match TRBD2. The trim removed 6 bases at V and 6 bases at J, leaving 4 bases unmatched. Looked up from germline, CDR1 is MNHEY and CDR2 is SVGAGI. The CDR3 has 14 amino acids. This chain's CDR3 is CASRLAGAFNEQFF. The CDR3 DNA reads TGTGCCAGCAGACTAGCGGGGGCTTTCAATGAGCAGTTCTTC.

The chain combines TRBV2 with TRBJ2-3; 14 nucleotides match TRBD2. After removal of 3 bases from V and 4 bases from J, the junction contained 3 bases not matched to a gene. The germline CDR1 and CDR2 sequences are SNHLY and FYNNEI. The CDR3 sequence is 16 residues long. CDR3 in DNA: TGTGCCAGCAGTGATTTGGGACTAGCGGGAGCAGATACGCAGTATTTT. It translates to CASSDLGLAGADTQYF.